This TCR beta chain was sequenced during a study of T cells in Graves' hyperthyroidism and ophthalmopathy. Study-level findings and limits: Blood also contained most expanded thyroid clonotypes above 0.001.

Researchers amplified the TCR beta CDR3 regions from RNA transcripts. The HTBI primer set served for first-round RT-PCR of the TCR CDR3. TCRdb recomputed calls from the multiplex PCR reads with MiXCR, one row per CDR3 protein. The sample holds a few hundred thousand distinct CDR3 sequences; 15% to 19% are singletons and the top ten take 7.3%. In this sample, this clonotype turned up a few times. What it recognizes is unknown. Diagnostic decisions used clinical symptoms, serum thyroxine and TRAb, thyroid ultrasound and orbital computed tomography. The CDR3 has 12 residues. Germline CDR1 SGHDT, CDR2 YYEEEE.

The source material was blood. This rearrangement joins TRBV5-6 to TRBJ1-2, with a tentative D call TRBD1 (5 bases). The receptor was isolated from a woman aged 25-40 years with Graves' hyperthyroidism. Here the CDR3 reads CASEKGNYGYTF. The DNA of the CDR3 is TGTGCATCAGAAAAGGGGAACTATGGCTACACCTTC.